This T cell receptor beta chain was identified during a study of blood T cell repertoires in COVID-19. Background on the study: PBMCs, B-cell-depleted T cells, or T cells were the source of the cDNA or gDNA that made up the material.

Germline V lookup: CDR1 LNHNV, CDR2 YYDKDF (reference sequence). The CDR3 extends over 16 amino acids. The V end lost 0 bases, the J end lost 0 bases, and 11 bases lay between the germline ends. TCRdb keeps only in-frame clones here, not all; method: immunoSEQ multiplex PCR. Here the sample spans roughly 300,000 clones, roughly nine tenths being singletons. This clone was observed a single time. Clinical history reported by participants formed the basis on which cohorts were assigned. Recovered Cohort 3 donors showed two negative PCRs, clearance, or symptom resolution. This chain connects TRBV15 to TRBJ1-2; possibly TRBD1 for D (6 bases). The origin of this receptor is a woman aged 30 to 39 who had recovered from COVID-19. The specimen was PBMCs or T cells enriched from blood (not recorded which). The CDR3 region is CATSREQGTSNYGYTF. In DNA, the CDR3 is TGTGCCACCAGCAGAGAACAGGGCACATCTAACTATGGCTACACCTTC. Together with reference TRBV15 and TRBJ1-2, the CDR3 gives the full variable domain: DAMVIQNPRYQVTQFGKPVTLSCSQTLNHNVMYWYQQKSSQAPKLLFHYYDKDFNNEADTPDNFQSRRPNTSFCFLDIRSPGLGDTAMYLCATSREQGTSNYGYTFGSGTRLTVV.